The present TCR beta chain was sequenced within a study of cytomegalovirus exposure and HLA in healthy donors listed by TCRdb under 2017. Regarding the complete study: According to an earlier analysis of around 600 of the donors, about 180 million T cells yielded some 110 million unique TCR beta sequences and around 300 Gb of sequence data. An early release that covered about 600 HLA-typed donors contained approximately 300 gigabases of sequencing data and tens of millions of unique TCR sequences. The genetic ancestry cluster associated with self-reported Caucasian donors included about four fifths of the approximately 430 genotyped donors. The study aimed to test whether cataloging public T cell receptors could reveal signatures of past pathogen exposure. The study used immunosequencing to profile the T cell repertoires of approximately 650 subjects and linked those repertoires to cytomegalovirus serostatus. In addition to the first cohort of roughly 670 subjects, a separate validation cohort of 130 or so different subjects was used. To predict cytomegalovirus infection status, the study combined high-throughput TCR immunosequencing, statistical association of individual TCRs with disease status, and machine learning. In a later analysis, previously published TCR beta repertoires from some 640 donors were re-analyzed and high-resolution HLA genotyping was added so that TCR occurrence patterns could be studied. Rather than using new phenotypic data, the later analysis identified candidate immune exposures from TCR beta sequences and from how often those sequences occurred across donors. An earlier analysis of about 620 of the donors applied high-throughput TCR beta sequencing to assess whether each TCR beta V gene segment acted as functional or pseudogenic. Donor age, sex, ethnicity and CMV serostatus were compiled alongside the repertoire data. Genome-wide SNP genotypes for about 65% of the 666 donors were used in a later genetic analysis, which treated that subset as a discovery cohort. All discovery cohort repertoires had been generated using a single sequencing platform. Both class I and class II loci were covered by HLA typing, at four-digit resolution. Typing coverage varied by locus: roughly 629-640 donors for A, B, C, DRB1 and DQB1; more than 500 for DQA1; 606 for DPA1; roughly 450 for DPB1. Roughly five DR-DQ haplotypes were handled as single units for association and clustering, since linkage in the cohort was strong. Among 398 genotyped donors of the cohort, an average of approximately 240,000 unique TCR beta nucleotide sequences were sequenced per donor, 15% to 20% of them non-productive. The investigation overall reported the following: Only TCR beta chains were sequenced in this cohort, and the absence of alpha or paired-chain data limited detectable features. CMV serostatus was the only immune exposure information available for the cohort. The authors suggested that the approach could potentially be extended to other disease states and immunological phenotypes. In a later analysis, most CMV-associated TCR beta chains were found to appear HLA-restricted, with HLA associations seemingly driven largely by CMV exposure. In vitro tests confirmed that a few of the cytomegalovirus-associated TCR beta chains recognize cytomegalovirus antigens. In a later analysis, TCR association rates were found to vary across HLA loci, with the most associated TCRs seen for DRB1 alleles and the fewest for HLA-C alleles. In a later analysis, about 16,000 TCR beta sequences were associated with specific HLA alleles at a false discovery rate of 0.05. A group of highly shared sequence variants was considered likely to be a technical artifact of the sequencing pipeline. In a later genetic analysis, a missense DCLRE1C variant was associated with V-gene and J-gene trimming of TCR beta chains, and the association was replicated in an independent cohort. The classifier was reported to diagnose cytomegalovirus status with high specificity and sensitivity in both the original and validation cohorts. The 87-base-pair reads could not distinguish some IMGT-functional V segments, including TRBV6-2 and TRBV6-3, so those segments were excluded. Because counts were too low, 15 or so rarely observed V segments, including chromosome 9 orphons, were excluded from the earlier analysis of around 640 of the donors. A later analysis found that HLA-associated TCR beta chains were more clonally expanded and had lower generation probabilities than equally common non-associated chains. In a later genetic analysis, fewer N-insertions in productive TCRs were reported among donors in an Asian-associated ancestry cluster than the approximately 670-donor mean. HLA typing was unavailable for some donors at each locus, so association tests used only the typed subset. Strong co-occurrence of HLA alleles, especially DR and DQ, made assigning TCR associations to individual alleles difficult. According to a later analysis, parvovirus B19, influenza, CMV and Epstein-Barr virus appeared linked to several top co-occurrence clusters. A further reported finding was that TCR beta sequences accurately predicted the HLA-A and HLA-B alleles for most subjects in the first cohort. Most TCR sequences were observed very rarely across donors, whereas some public TCRs were present in many individuals. Correlated functional status among segregating V segments might be attributable to linkage disequilibrium, but an unknown experimental factor could not be ruled out. The presence/absence analyses assumed that sequencing depth was roughly uniform across donors, and that assumption may not be true. A total of 164 TCR beta chains were listed by the study as associated with cytomegalovirus. In an earlier analysis of about 550 of the donors, most TCR beta V segments were observed in productive rearrangements about 87% or about 30% of the time, broadly matching IMGT annotations.

Receptor libraries were prepared by the immunoSEQ multiplex PCR assay. A mixture of 60 forward primers for TCR Vbeta segments and 13 reverse primers for TCR Jbeta segments was used in the multiplex PCR. Amplification of the CDR3 region of rearranged TCR beta genes was performed with a multiplex PCR assay on genomic DNA. The Illumina HiSeq System was used to sequence the amplified TCR beta libraries as 87-base-pair reads. The paper's processing steps were these. Across the 700 or so repertoires, a later analysis counted roughly 84 million unique TCR beta chains, around 11 million of which were shared by at least two donors. A nearest-neighbor algorithm error-corrected the raw reads and collapsed the reads into unique sequences, merging closely related sequences to remove PCR and sequencing errors. To assign V, D and J gene segments, CDR3 sequences were aligned to IMGT reference sequences. For a sequence to be retained, at least a six-nucleotide match to both a V gene segment and a J gene segment was required. Rearrangements were classified as productive when the CDR3 lacked stop codons and remained in frame with V and J, and all other rearrangements were classified as non-productive. CDR3 was defined by IMGT convention, running from the second conserved V-encoded cysteine to the conserved J-encoded phenylalanine. The earlier analysis of some 600 of the donors excluded sequences that lacked an unambiguous match to a single V gene segment. An earlier analysis of several hundred of the donors called V segments functional above 56.7% productive rearrangements and segregating when the between-donor standard deviation exceeded 5%. To diagnose cytomegalovirus status from the catalog of TCR beta chain sequences, a statistical classification framework was built. In a later analysis, TCR nucleotide sequences were compared against IMGT/GENE-DB human TR gene sequences so that V and J genes could be assigned. Using the TCRdist pipeline, a later analysis assigned CDR3 sequences along with most-parsimonious VDJ recombination scenarios. In a later analysis, each TCR beta chain was defined by its CDR3 amino acid sequence together with its V-gene family, and reads lacking a unique V-gene family were excluded. A later analysis removed 450 to 600 highly shared, low-generation-probability nucleotide sequences to deal with suspected cross-contamination and a sequencing artifact. In a later analysis, a clonal expansion index was calculated for each public chain from normalized within-repertoire ranks of inferred template counts. A later analysis computed generation probabilities with a VDJ recombination model fitted to out-of-frame rearrangements, and checked the results against IGoR. In a later analysis, hypergeometric tests were used to score TCR-TCR, TCR-HLA and TCR-CMV co-occurrence, with a repertoire-size bias correction applied to TCR pairs. A later analysis estimated false discovery rates by permuting HLA or CMV assignments 20 times. A later analysis grouped co-occurring TCRs with DBSCAN, adding TCRdist sequence similarity when clustering within HLA-allele-positive subsets. Repertoires with fewer than 30,000 or more than 120,000 public chains, plus five repertoires with anomalous nucleotide sharing, were excluded from co-occurrence clustering. TCRdb's version of the immuneACCESS table is confined to in-frame rearrangements and falls short of the full clone set. An unresolved V gene accounts for under half of the shortfall where checked; the remainder is of unknown origin. The DNA was the basis for D and trimming; V, J and clone size are from that table. This sample holds 110,000 to 150,000 clones; around three quarters were observed only once. The ten largest make up approximately 2% of the sample.

Turning to this clone: It has no known antigen specificity. No per-base quality is available; no much larger clone lies one base away.

Sequences MNHEY (CDR1) and SVGAGI (CDR2) are obtained from the germline V gene. From the cysteine up to the phenylalanine, the CDR3 has a length of 11 residues. Only the CDR3 portion is preserved as DNA: 33 bases, with reading frame beginning at the first base. V is shortened by 5 bases, J by 7 bases, and the region joining them spans 8 bases. The cohort comprised approximately 700 healthy bone marrow donors. At the time of sampling, every cohort member was nominally healthy, though immune exposures that went unrecorded were likely present. The donor was CMV seronegative and was included in the group of a few hundred seronegative cohort members. A peripheral blood sample was collected from each donor, and TCR beta sequencing was performed on peripheral blood mononuclear cells. The Qiagen DNeasy Blood Extraction Kit was used to extract genomic DNA from the blood cell samples.

The rearranged chain carries TRBV6-5 and TRBJ2-5; TRBD1 is a weak D gene call, 5 bases matching. This TCR was sampled from a man in his forties or fifties in good health and CMV-seronegative. The sequenced material came from PBMCs. In nucleotides, the sequence is TGTGCCAGCAGTAACCAGGGGACCCAGTACTTC. Its coded protein is CASSNQGTQYF.